The 12 T cell receptor beta chains listed next were all sequenced from one sample in a study of T cell responses to AZD1222 COVID-19 vaccine. Assay: immunoSEQ multiplex PCR; the TCRdb copy retains only in-frame clones and omits some. The profile shows around 110,000 clones, 93% of them singletons. The specimen comprised peripheral blood, sampled on day 0 of AZD1222 vaccination. The source is an adult in good health.

This sequence joins TRBV14 and TRBJ2-2, with no clear D. This CDR3 region has 13 residues. V shed 2 bases and J shed 5 bases, with 6 bases lying between them. The V gene's germline CDR1 is SGHDN and CDR2 FVKESK. The CDR3 DNA follows: TGTGCCAGCAGCCAAACCGGGACCGGGGAGCTGTTTTTT. Amino acid sequence: CASSQTGTGELFF.

The chain links TRBV9 to TRBJ1-5; a possible D gene is TRBD1 (5 bases). This CDR3 contains 15 residues. The V end was cut by 4 bases, the J end by 7 bases, with 18 bases between. The germline CDR1 and CDR2 sequences are SGDLS and YYNGEE. The CDR3 DNA reads as TGTGCCAGCAGCCCTTCGGACACTTGGGGACAGCCCCAGCATTTT. This encodes CASSPSDTWGQPQHF. Using reference TRBV9 and TRBJ1-5 for the parts outside the CDR3, the full variable domain is DSGVTQTPKHLITATGQRVTLRCSPRSGDLSVYWYQQSLDQGLQFLIQYYNGEERAKGNILERFSAQQFPDLHSELNLSSLELGDSALYFCASSPSDTWGQPQHFGDGTRLSIL.

CDR3 sequence (DNA): TGTGCCAGCTCACTCCACGGAGCGGGAGCCACACGGGGCACAGATACGCAGTATTTT. Its translation: CASSLHGAGATRGTDTQYF. The V gene is TRBV18, the J gene TRBJ2-3; 8 bases agree with TRBD2. The CDR3 contains 19 residues. Germline V gene lookup returns CDR1 KGHSH and CDR2 LQKENI. Trimming cost V 4 bases and J 1 base; bases outside gene matches: 16. The entire variable domain, with the rest obtained from reference TRBV18 and TRBJ2-3, is as follows: NAGVMQNPRHLVRRRGQEARLRCSPMKGHSHVYWYRQLPEEGLKFMVYLQKENIIDESGMPKERFSAEFPKEGPSILRIQQVVRGDSAAYFCASSLHGAGATRGTDTQYFGPGTRLTVL.

This chain uses TRBV7-9 with TRBJ2-3; D is possibly TRBD2 (6 bases). V lost 2 bases, J lost 5 bases, and 14 bases lay in between. Germline-derived CDR1 and CDR2 are SEHNR and FQNEAQ (reference sequence). The CDR3 contains 15 residues. CDR3 residues: CASSLRRDSIDTQYF. DNA for the CDR3: TGTGCCAGCAGCTTAAGGCGGGACTCGATAGATACGCAGTATTTT.

V and J are TRBV24-1 and TRBJ1-5, with D perhaps matching TRBD1 (5 bases). The CDR3 covers 17 residues. V dropped 3 bases and J dropped 4 bases, with 18 bases sitting between them. The germline gives CDR1 KGHDR, CDR2 SFDVKD. The CDR3 spells CATSDPRGQAGNQPQHF. The CDR3 bases are TGTGCCACCAGTGATCCCCGAGGGCAGGCAGGGAATCAGCCCCAGCATTTT.

The rearrangement uses TRBV5-1 and TRBJ1-5; D is unclear. The germline V gene encodes CDR1 SGHRS and CDR2 YFSETQ. This CDR3 has 14 amino acids. V gave up 4 bases and J gave up 1 base, with 9 bases separating them. The chain's CDR3 is CASSVGGSNQPQHF. CDR3 coding DNA: TGCGCCAGCAGCGTGGGTGGCAGCAATCAGCCCCAGCATTTT.

V gene TRBV5-1 combines with J gene TRBJ1-3; D is ambiguous. The germline V gene encodes CDR1 SGHRS and CDR2 YFSETQ. The length of the CDR3 is 15 residues. V lost 4 bases to trimming and J lost 0 bases, with 11 bases between them. This CDR3 is CASSPDGSSGNTIYF. The DNA for the CDR3 is TGCGCCAGCAGCCCGGACGGGAGCTCTGGAAACACCATATATTTT.

The CDR3 reads CASSSDRGNTEAFF. CDR3 DNA: TGTGCCAGCAGCTCGGACAGGGGAAACACTGAAGCTTTCTTT. The V gene is TRBV11-1, the J gene TRBJ1-1; 9 nucleotides agree with TRBD1. Germline V gene sequence: CDR1 SGHAT, CDR2 FQDESV (reference sequence). The CDR3 contains 14 residues. J gave up 2 bases and V 4 bases, and 2 bases lay outside the gene matches.

This clone was seen a single time. The chain carries TRBV30 and TRBJ1-2; D remains ambiguous. Trimming cost V 4 bases and J 4 bases, with 16 bases left between them. The CDR3 loop spans 14 amino acids. Germline CDR1 reads GTSNPN; CDR2 reads SVGIG (reference sequence). The DNA for the CDR3 is TGTGCCTGGACCCCCACGGCGGATTTCTATGGCTACACCTTC. It specifies CAWTPTADFYGYTF.

The V and J genes are TRBV5-1 and TRBJ1-5; D ambiguous. The length of the CDR3 is 15 residues. The germline CDR1 and CDR2 sequences are SGHRS and YFSETQ. Trimming removed 4 bases from V and 0 bases from J, with 11 bases in between. The CDR3 protein is CASSPDGYSNQPQHF. The CDR3, as DNA: TGCGCCAGCAGCCCAGATGGGTATAGCAATCAGCCCCAGCATTTT.

The genes are TRBV7-6 and TRBJ2-7; D not certain. Germline CDR1 and CDR2: SGHVS and FNYEAQ. V was pared by 2 bases and J by 6 bases, with 14 bases between. The CDR3 covers 14 residues. For the CDR3, the DNA is TGTGCCAGCAGCTTACCGGGTCCTGCCTCCGAGCAGTACTTC. As protein: CASSLPGPASEQYF.

V and J are TRBV5-6 and TRBJ2-3, with 7 bases matching TRBD1. Germline V lookup: CDR1 SGHDT, CDR2 YYEEEE. J gave up 7 bases and V 6 bases, and 11 bases lay outside the gene matches. This CDR3 comprises 14 residues. The CDR3 DNA follows: TGTGCCAGCAAAGAAGACAGGGTTTCGAATACGCAGTATTTT. This gives the protein CASKEDRVSNTQYF.